Listed here are 20 T cell receptor beta chains from one sample, sequenced in a study of T-cell reconstitution after alpha-beta-depleted transplantation in children. Molecular barcoding with unique molecular identifiers was used for the TCRbeta library. MiXCR, run by TCRdb on the PCR reads, gives a single entry per CDR3 protein. The sample contains a few hundred thousand distinct CDR3 sequences, 20% to 30% of which appear only once. The sample was PBMCs, taken before TCRalphabeta/CD19-depleted stem cell transplant. These receptors were collected from a boy under three years old with Wiskott-Aldrich syndrome, due to receive a stem cell transplant.

The chain is built from TRBV12-3 or TRBV12-4 and TRBJ2-1, with 9 bases aligning to TRBD1. The V and J ends lost 4 bases and 8 bases, in that order; junction bases with no gene match: 12. The CDR3 consists of 16 residues. CDR3 DNA: TGTGCCAGCAGTTCCCGGATACAGGGGGCTAGGCATGAGCAGTTCTTC. It translates to CASSSRIQGARHEQFF.

This clonotype was found a few times. The J gene is TRBJ2-1, the V gene TRBV11-2; 12 nucleotides agree with TRBD2. The CDR3 has 15 residues. Trimming cost V 5 bases and J 9 bases; bases outside gene matches: 8. The germline V gene has CDR1 SGHAT and CDR2 FQNNGV. CDR3 sequence (DNA): TGTGCCAGCAGCAATAGACTAGCGGGAGTCGGTGAGCAGTTCTTC. Protein sequence: CASSNRLAGVGEQFF.

The chain combines TRBV20-1 with TRBJ1-5, with a weak D call TRBD1 (5 bases). V was clipped by 5 bases and J by 2 bases, with 10 bases between them. The CDR3 extends over 13 amino acids. CDR1 and CDR2 from the germline V gene are DFQATT and SNEGSKA (reference sequence). CDR3 nucleotide sequence: TGCAGTGCTGCCAGGGAGGGCAATCAGCCCCAGCATTTT. This encodes CSAAREGNQPQHF.

The rearrangement joins TRBV29-1 to TRBJ1-3; no firm D call. The germline CDR1 and CDR2 sequences are SQVTM and ANQGSEA. CDR3 size: 11 residues. Trimming shortened V by 5 bases and J by 4 bases, and 6 bases separated the two germline ends. The CDR3 DNA follows: TGCAGCGTTATCACCGGAAACACCATATATTTT. It specifies CSVITGNTIYF.

This clonotype was counted only a few times. The chain uses TRBV6-6 and TRBJ1-2, with a weak D call TRBD1 (6 bases). V shed 4 bases and J shed 8 bases, with 14 bases lying between them. Germline assignment: CDR1 MNHNY and CDR2 SVGAGI (reference sequence). CDR3 length equals 13 residues. The CDR3 bases are TGTGCCAGCAGTTCCAGCTTCGGGGGCGGCTACACCTTC. The encoded protein is CASSSSFGGGYTF.

This rearrangement joins TRBV12-3 or TRBV12-4 to TRBJ2-5, with D perhaps matching TRBD1 or TRBD2 (5 bases each). This CDR3 has 14 amino acids. V dropped 6 bases and J dropped 5 bases, with 16 bases sitting between them. CDR3 DNA: TGTGCCAGCAGCCAAACTAGAGAGGGGGAGACCCAGTACTTC. It specifies CASSQTREGETQYF.

CDR3 in amino acids: CASSIGLAGVYNEQFF. DNA for the CDR3: TGTGCCAGTAGTATTGGCCTAGCGGGAGTTTACAATGAGCAGTTCTTC. The chain carries TRBV19 and TRBJ2-1; 10 nucleotides line up with TRBD2. V lost 3 bases to trimming and J lost 4 bases; unmatched junction nucleotides: 6. Germline V gene sequence: CDR1 LNHDA, CDR2 SQIVND (reference sequence). The CDR3 consists of 16 residues.

This chain connects TRBV12-3 or TRBV12-4 to TRBJ2-4; 14 bases line up with TRBD2. CDR3 size: 19 residues. V gave up 3 bases and J gave up 2 bases; unmatched junction bases: 9. The CDR3 bases are TGTGCCAGCAGTTTCGCCGGGACTAGCGGGAGAGGGACCAAAAACATTCAGTACTTC. It specifies CASSFAGTSGRGTKNIQYF.

The chain carries TRBV5-1 and TRBJ2-7, with D possibly called TRBD1 or TRBD2 (5 bases each). This CDR3 comprises 13 residues. The germline gives CDR1 SGHRS, CDR2 YFSETQ. Trimming pared 4 bases from V and 6 bases from J, leaving 14 bases between. The CDR3 is CASSLRQGAEQYF. Here the CDR3 DNA reads TGCGCCAGCAGCCTAAGGCAGGGAGCCGAGCAGTACTTC.

This CDR3 reads CASSKGLRTGELFF. The CDR3 DNA reads as TGCGCCAGCAGTAAGGGCTTGAGGACCGGGGAGCTGTTTTTT. The chain is built from TRBV10-1 and TRBJ2-2; the D is unclear. V was shortened by 5 bases and J by 5 bases, with 12 bases between the two germline ends. This CDR3 is built from 14 residues. CDR1 WNHNN and CDR2 SYGVQD come from the germline V gene (reference sequence).

The V and J genes are TRBV2 and TRBJ2-7, with D tentatively TRBD2 (6 bases). The germline V gene encodes CDR1 SNHLY and CDR2 FYNNEI. V lost 7 bases to trimming and J lost 1 base, with 14 bases between them. The CDR3 spans 14 residues. The CDR3 coding sequence is TGTGCCAGCACCCAGACCCGGGAGTCCTACGAGCAGTACTTC. Translating it yields CASTQTRESYEQYF. Looking up the rest from reference TRBV2 and TRBJ2-7 gives the full variable domain: EPEVTQTPSHQVTQMGQEVILRCVPISNHLYFYWYRQILGQKVEFLVSFYNNEISEKSEIFDDQFSVERPDGSNFTLKIRSTKLEDSAMYFCASTQTRESYEQYFGPGTRLTVT.

The table lists this clonotype with a few counts. The chain has TRBV6-1 and TRBJ2-3, with 11 bases aligning to TRBD2. The germline CDR1 and CDR2 sequences are MNHNS and SASEGT. This CDR3 region has 16 residues. V trimming: 5 bases; J trimming: 6 bases; junction bases outside the gene matches: 10. The DNA for the CDR3 is TGTGCCAGCAGTCCGCGGTTAGCGGGAGGGCGCGATACGCAGTATTTT. It codes for CASSPRLAGGRDTQYF.

There are a few counts of this clonotype. The chain employs TRBV18 and TRBJ2-1; TRBD2 might be the D (6 bases). CDR1 and CDR2 (germline): KGHSH, LQKENI. V lost 3 bases and J lost 4, with 16 bases in between. This CDR3 is 16 amino acids long. The DNA for the CDR3 is TGTGCCAGCTCACCCAAGCGAGGCGCGGGATACAATGAGCAGTTCTTC. It codes for CASSPKRGAGYNEQFF.

This clonotype was detected only a few times. V gene TRBV5-1 combines with J gene TRBJ2-1; tentatively, D is TRBD2 (6 bases). Trimming took off 0 bases at V and 0 bases at J, with 16 bases between the two ends. CDR3 length equals 18 residues. Germline V CDR1 and CDR2: SGHRS, YFSETQ. Here the CDR3 DNA reads TGCGCCAGCAGCTTGGCCAATTTAGCGGTAAGCTCCTACAATGAGCAGTTCTTC. Translating gives CASSLANLAVSSYNEQFF.

The table lists this clonotype with a few counts. The V gene is TRBV27, the J gene TRBJ1-1; D is undetermined. The V end was cut by 6 bases, the J end by 1 base, with 12 bases between. Germline CDR1 is MNHEY and CDR2 is SMNVEV (reference sequence). This CDR3 is built from 14 residues. CDR3 nucleotides: TGTGCCAGCAGGCCCCCCGGAGCGAACACTGAAGCTTTCTTT. The encoded protein is CASRPPGANTEAFF.

This clonotype was recorded a few times. The rearrangement uses TRBV7-2 and TRBJ1-3; 9 bases align to TRBD1. Germline CDR1 SGHTA, CDR2 FQGNSA. The CDR3 runs to 16 residues. J was trimmed by 4 bases and V by 2 bases; bases with no gene match: 6. In DNA, the CDR3 is TGTGCCAGCAGCTTATTTGGGACAGGGCCCGGAAACACCATATATTTT. It is translated as CASSLFGTGPGNTIYF.

This rearrangement joins TRBV6-2 or TRBV6-3 to TRBJ2-5; TRBD1 or TRBD2 may be the D gene (5 bases each). The germline gives CDR1 MNHEY, CDR2 SVGEGT. The CDR3 has 15 residues. V was trimmed by 5 bases and J by 4 bases, leaving 17 bases between them. The CDR3 loop is CASSPPRGRGETQYF. The CDR3 DNA reads TGTGCCAGCAGTCCCCCGAGGGGAAGGGGAGAGACCCAGTACTTC.

The V and J genes are TRBV19 and TRBJ2-7; tentatively, D is TRBD1 or TRBD2 (5 bases each). The germline CDR1 and CDR2 sequences are LNHDA and SQIVND (reference sequence). Trimming took off 1 base at V and 6 bases at J, with 16 bases between the two ends. CDR3 length: 15 residues. The CDR3 sequence: CASSIARGTPGEQYF. The CDR3 DNA follows: TGTGCCAGTAGTATAGCCCGTGGGACCCCAGGCGAGCAGTACTTC. Together with reference TRBV19 and TRBJ2-7, the CDR3 gives the full variable domain: DGGITQSPKYLFRKEGQNVTLSCEQNLNHDAMYWYRQDPGQGLRLIYYSQIVNDFQKGDIAEGYSVSREKKESFPLTVTSAQKNPTAFYLCASSIARGTPGEQYFGPGTRLTVT.

This clonotype was observed a few times. The chain combines TRBV7-3 with TRBJ2-1; 13 nucleotides line up with TRBD2. Trimming cost V 5 bases and J 5 bases; bases outside gene matches: 3. Per germline, CDR1 SGHTA and CDR2 FQGTGA. This CDR3 is built from 15 residues. Written as DNA, the CDR3 is TGTGCCAGCAGCCGACTAGCGGGAGGCCACAATGAGCAGTTCTTC. This gives the protein CASSRLAGGHNEQFF.

This clonotype showed up just a few times. This chain connects TRBV20-1 to TRBJ2-1; D assignment may be TRBD1 or TRBD2 (5 bases each). The V and J ends lost 0 bases and 11 bases respectively, with 8 bases between them. Germline V gene data show CDR1 as DFQATT and CDR2 as SNEGSKA (reference sequence). This CDR3 has 11 residues. In nucleotides, the CDR3 is TGCAGTGCTAGAGAACGGGGCAAGCAGTTCTTC. It is translated as CSARERGKQFF.